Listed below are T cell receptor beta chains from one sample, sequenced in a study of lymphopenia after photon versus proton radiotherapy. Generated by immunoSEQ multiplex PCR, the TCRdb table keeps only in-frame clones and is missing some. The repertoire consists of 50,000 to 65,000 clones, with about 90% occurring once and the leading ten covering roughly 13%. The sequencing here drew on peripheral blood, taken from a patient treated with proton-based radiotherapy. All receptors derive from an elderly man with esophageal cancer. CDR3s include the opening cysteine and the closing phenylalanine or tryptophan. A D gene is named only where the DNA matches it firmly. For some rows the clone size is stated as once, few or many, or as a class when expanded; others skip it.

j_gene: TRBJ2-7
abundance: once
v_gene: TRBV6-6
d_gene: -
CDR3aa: CASSPGPNYEQYF
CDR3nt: TGTGCCAGCAGCCCAGGACCTAACTACGAGCAGTACTTC

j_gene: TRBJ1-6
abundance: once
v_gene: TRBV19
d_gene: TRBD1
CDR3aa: CASSTYNRGPNSPLHF
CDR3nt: TGTGCCAGTAGTACCTATAACAGGGGCCCTAATTCACCCCTCCACTTT

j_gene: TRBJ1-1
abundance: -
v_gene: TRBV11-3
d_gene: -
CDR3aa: CASTLGSINTEAFF
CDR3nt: TGTGCCAGCACCCTGGGGAGCATAAACACTGAAGCTTTCTTT

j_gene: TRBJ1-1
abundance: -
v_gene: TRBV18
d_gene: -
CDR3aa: CASSGVPEAFF
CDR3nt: TGTGCCAGCTCCGGGGTCCCTGAAGCTTTCTTT

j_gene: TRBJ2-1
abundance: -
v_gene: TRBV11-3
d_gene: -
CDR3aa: CASSQTRSYNEQFF
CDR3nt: TGTGCCAGCAGCCAGACTAGATCCTACAATGAGCAGTTCTTC

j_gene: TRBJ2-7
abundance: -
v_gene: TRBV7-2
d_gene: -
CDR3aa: CASSPYDQGNGQYF
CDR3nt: TGTGCCAGCAGCCCCTACGACCAAGGAAACGGGCAGTACTTC

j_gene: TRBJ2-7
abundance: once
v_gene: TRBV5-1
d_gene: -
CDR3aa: CASSLNGFRPEQYF
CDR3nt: TGCGCCAGCAGCTTGAATGGGTTTAGGCCCGAGCAGTACTTC

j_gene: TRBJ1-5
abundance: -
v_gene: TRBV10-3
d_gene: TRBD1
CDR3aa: CAISESHGTDANQPQHF
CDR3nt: TGTGCCATCAGTGAGTCCCACGGGACAGACGCTAATCAGCCCCAGCATTTT

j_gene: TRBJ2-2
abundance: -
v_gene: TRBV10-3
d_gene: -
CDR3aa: CAISPLEGGELFF
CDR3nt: TGTGCCATCAGCCCTTTGGAGGGTGGGGAGCTGTTTTTT

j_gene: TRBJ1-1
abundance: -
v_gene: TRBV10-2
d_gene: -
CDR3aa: CASSPRTGTEAFF
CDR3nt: TGCGCCAGCAGCCCCCGTACGGGGACTGAAGCTTTCTTT

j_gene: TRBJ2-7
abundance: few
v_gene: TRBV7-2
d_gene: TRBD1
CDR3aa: CASSKRTGDGQYF
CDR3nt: TGTGCCAGCAGCAAAAGGACAGGGGACGGGCAGTACTTC

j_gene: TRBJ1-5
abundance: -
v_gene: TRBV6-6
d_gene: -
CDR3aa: CASSPPEGRPQHF
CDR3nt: TGTGCCAGCAGCCCCCCGGAGGGCAGGCCCCAGCATTTT

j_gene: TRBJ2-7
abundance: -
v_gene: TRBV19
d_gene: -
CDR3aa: CASSSSLSSYEQYF
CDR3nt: TGTGCCAGTAGTAGCAGTCTAAGCTCCTACGAGCAGTACTTC

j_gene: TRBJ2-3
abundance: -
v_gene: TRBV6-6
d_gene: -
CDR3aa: CASSWRETGADTQYF
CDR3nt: TGTGCCAGCAGTTGGCGGGAAACGGGGGCAGATACGCAGTATTTT

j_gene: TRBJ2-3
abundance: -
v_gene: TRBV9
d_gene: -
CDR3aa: CASSAARTDTQYF
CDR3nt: TGTGCCAGCAGCGCCGCCCGCACAGATACGCAGTATTTT

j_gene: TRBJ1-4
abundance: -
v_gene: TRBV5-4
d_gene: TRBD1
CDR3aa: CASSLAGDRRNEKLFF
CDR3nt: TGTGCCAGCAGCTTGGCCGGGGACAGGCGGAATGAAAAACTGTTTTTT

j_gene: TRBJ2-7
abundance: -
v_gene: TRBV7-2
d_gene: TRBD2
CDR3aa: CASSYAGGSYEQYF
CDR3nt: TGTGCCAGCAGCTACGCGGGAGGGTCCTACGAGCAGTACTTC

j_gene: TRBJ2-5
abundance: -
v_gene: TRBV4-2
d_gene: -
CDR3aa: CASSQDMQGRGQETQYF
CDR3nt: TGTGCCAGCAGCCAAGATATGCAGGGAAGGGGGCAAGAGACCCAGTACTTC

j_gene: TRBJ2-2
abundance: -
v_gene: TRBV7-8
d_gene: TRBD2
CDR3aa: CASSFSLAGGPNTGELFF
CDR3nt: TGTGCCAGCAGCTTTAGTTTAGCGGGAGGCCCGAACACCGGGGAGCTGTTTTTT

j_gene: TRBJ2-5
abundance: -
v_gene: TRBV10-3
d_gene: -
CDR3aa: CAISESPFETQYF
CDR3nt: TGTGCCATCAGTGAGAGCCCCTTCGAGACCCAGTACTTC

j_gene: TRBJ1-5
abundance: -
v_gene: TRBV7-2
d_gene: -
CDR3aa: CASSPKFPGLSNQPQHF
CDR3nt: TGTGCCAGCAGCCCGAAGTTCCCGGGGCTGAGCAATCAGCCCCAGCATTTT

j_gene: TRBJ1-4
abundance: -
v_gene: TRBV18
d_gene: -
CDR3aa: CASSPGLGEKLFF
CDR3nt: TGTGCCAGCTCACCAGGTTTGGGGGAAAAACTGTTTTTT

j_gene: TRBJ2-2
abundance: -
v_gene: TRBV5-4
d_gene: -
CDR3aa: CASSMVTGELFF
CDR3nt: TGTGCCAGCAGCATGGTAACCGGGGAGCTGTTTTTT

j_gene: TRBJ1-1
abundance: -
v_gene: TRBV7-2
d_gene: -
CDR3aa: CASSPRQGNTEAFF
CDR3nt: TGTGCCAGCAGCCCGCGTCAGGGGAACACTGAAGCTTTCTTT

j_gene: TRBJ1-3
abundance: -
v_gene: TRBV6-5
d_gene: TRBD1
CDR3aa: CASSADREGSNTIYF
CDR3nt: TGTGCCAGCAGTGCGGACAGGGAGGGTTCCAACACCATATATTTT

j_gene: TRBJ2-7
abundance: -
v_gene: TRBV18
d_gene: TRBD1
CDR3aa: CASSPSQGQDPLDEQYF
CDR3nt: TGTGCCAGCTCACCTTCTCAAGGACAGGACCCTCTGGACGAGCAGTACTTC

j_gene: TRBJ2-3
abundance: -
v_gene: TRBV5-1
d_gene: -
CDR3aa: CASSLAGGPYETQYF
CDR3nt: TGCGCCAGCAGCTTGGCCGGGGGGCCTTACGAGACGCAGTATTTT

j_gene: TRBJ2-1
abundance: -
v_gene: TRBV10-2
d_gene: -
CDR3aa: CASIPSGVNEQFF
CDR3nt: TGCGCCAGCATCCCTAGTGGGGTCAATGAGCAGTTCTTC

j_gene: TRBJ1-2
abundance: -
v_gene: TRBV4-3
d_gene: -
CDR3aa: CASSQVQRNYGYTF
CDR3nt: TGCGCCAGCAGCCAAGTTCAGCGTAACTATGGCTACACCTTC

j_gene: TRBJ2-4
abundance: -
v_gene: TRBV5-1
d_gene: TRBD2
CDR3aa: CASSLAQSGGPDIQYF
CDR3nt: TGCGCCAGCAGCTTGGCCCAGTCGGGGGGGCCAGACATTCAGTACTTC

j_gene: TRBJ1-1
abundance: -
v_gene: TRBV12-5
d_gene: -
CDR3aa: CASGLGPTLNKAFF
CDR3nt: TGTGCTAGTGGTTTGGGCCCTACTCTGAACAAGGCTTTCTTT

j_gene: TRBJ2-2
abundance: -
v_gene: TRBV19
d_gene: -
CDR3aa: CASSIHSVHGELFF
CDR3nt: TGTGCCAGTAGTATTCATAGCGTCCACGGGGAGCTGTTTTTT

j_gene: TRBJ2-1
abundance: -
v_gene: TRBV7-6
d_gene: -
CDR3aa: CASSLQGYEQFF
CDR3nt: TGTGCCAGCAGCTTACAGGGTTATGAGCAGTTCTTC

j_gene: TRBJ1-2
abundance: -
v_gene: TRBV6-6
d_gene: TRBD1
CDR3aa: CASRLTGTDYGYTF
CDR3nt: TGTGCCAGCAGACTTACCGGGACAGACTATGGCTACACCTTC

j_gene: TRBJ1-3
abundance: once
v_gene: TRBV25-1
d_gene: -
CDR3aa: CASSEWDTTVSGNTIYF
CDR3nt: TGTGCCAGCAGTGAATGGGACACAACCGTCTCTGGAAACACCATATATTTT

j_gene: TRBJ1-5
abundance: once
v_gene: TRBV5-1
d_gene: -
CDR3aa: CASSYEPDNQPQHF
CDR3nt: TGCGCCAGCAGCTACGAACCGGACAATCAGCCCCAGCATTTT

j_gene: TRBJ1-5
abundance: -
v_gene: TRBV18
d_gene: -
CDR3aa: CASSPPGTSNQPQHF
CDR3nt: TGTGCCAGCTCACCACCTGGGACATCCAATCAGCCCCAGCATTTT

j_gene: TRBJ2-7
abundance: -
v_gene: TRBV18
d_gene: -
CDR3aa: CASSPAQGVYEQYF
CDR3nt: TGTGCCAGCTCACCAGCACAGGGTGTCTACGAGCAGTACTTC

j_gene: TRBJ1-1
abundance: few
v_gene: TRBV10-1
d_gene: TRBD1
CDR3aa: CASNPGQSNTEAFF
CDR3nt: TGCGCCAGCAACCCGGGACAGAGCAACACTGAAGCTTTCTTT

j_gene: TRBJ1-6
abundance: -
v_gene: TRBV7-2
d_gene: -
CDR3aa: CASSFSGVNSPLHF
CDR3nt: TGTGCCAGCAGCTTTTCGGGGGTTAATTCACCCCTCCACTTT

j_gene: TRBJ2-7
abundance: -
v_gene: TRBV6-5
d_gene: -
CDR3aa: CASISSSYEQYF
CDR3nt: TGTGCCAGCATCTCCAGCTCCTACGAGCAGTACTTC